This TCR beta chain appears in the sequencing data of a study of early stage breast cancer tumors (TCRdb year 2017). For the wider study: Of the roughly 15 invasive breast tumors, 12 to 13 were found to be estrogen receptor-positive, progesterone receptor-positive and HER2-negative. On average, each sample got about 10-fold read coverage. The samples as a whole yielded some 2,500,000 detected templates, corresponding to 1,100,000 or so unique clonotypes. Eight of the 12 ER+/PR+/HER2- tumors were invasive ductal carcinomas, while the other four were invasive lobular carcinomas.

The study profiled bulk TCR beta-chain repertoires in matched peripheral blood, tumor and adjacent normal breast tissue taken from about 16 patients with early-stage breast cancer. Before surgery, whole blood (about 5-10 mL) was collected into EDTA tubes and processed within 2 hours. Peripheral blood mononuclear cells were isolated by Ficoll-Paque centrifugation in SepMate-50 tubes. PBMCs were cryopreserved in aliquots of roughly 1.8 to 4 million cells in roughly 90% FBS with around 10% DMSO and kept in liquid nitrogen. The Qiagen AllPrep DNA/RNA Mini kit was used for genomic DNA extraction. Notes on this clone: It lacks a known antigen. The record has no base qualities; no much larger clone is one base away.

V ends up 1 base short and J 6 bases short, with an unmatched junction base count of 4. Based on the germline V gene (reference sequence), the CDR1 and CDR2 sequences are SGHKS and YYEKEE. Including the terminal cysteine and phenylalanine, the CDR3 comprises 14 residues. This entry keeps only the CDR3 DNA: 42 bases, framed from base 1. Here is what the overall study found, with its caveats: Compared with adjacent normal breast tissue, tumors had roughly 2.5-fold higher T cell density and higher clonality. Enriched TCRB sequences shared across patients were found to be mostly commonly generated sequences that were unlikely to play an important role in the tumor microenvironment. Bulk genomic DNA sequencing of unsorted cells missed chain pairing and functional markers such as CD4, CD8 and FOXP3. Because the cohort was small, analysis by tumor subtype was not possible. Repertoires from blood and normal breast were more alike than repertoires from blood and tumor, and in about 85% of the 16 patients, comparing each tissue with blood separated tumor from normal.

Each sample was amplified in two independent genomic DNA replicates, using around 0.55 ug for blood and around 1.5 ug for tumor or normal breast. TCRB sequencing of genomic DNA was carried out with the ImmunoSeq Intro kit according to the manufacturer's instructions. For absolute quantification, the approximately 29-cycle multiplex PCR included proprietary primers along with spike-in control sequences. Single-end 150-bp reads were used to sequence an 87-bp fragment spanning the CDR3 and the flanking V and J genes. Seven samples, with two replicates for each sample, were multiplexed per lane of an Illumina MiSeq using version 3.0 chemistry. Concerning the study's data processing: Raw data were processed with the vendor's proprietary pipeline, and both replicates were merged into a single result per sample. Clonotypes were defined as productive rearrangements sharing the V-gene family, CDR3 amino acid sequence and J-gene segment. Clonality was calculated as 1 minus the normalized Shannon entropy (Pielou evenness) of TCRB abundances. T cell density was estimated as total templates divided by the number of input cells, with the number of input cells inferred from the DNA input amount. Total repertoire diversity and clonality were estimated with Recon using default parameters. Tumor-enriched clonotypes were defined as having over 0.1% abundance in tumor and at least 32-fold higher abundance than in normal breast. As stored in TCRdb, this immuneACCESS dataset retains in-frame rearrangements with V and J assigned. A fraction of the clones does not appear; measured against another copy, unresolved V genes explain less than half of the discrepancy, and the remainder lacks a known reason. V and J calls and clone size come straight from that table; D and trimming were deduced from the DNA. Recorded for this sample are 45,000 to 60,000 clones; about 90% of them occurred a single time. Roughly 5% of the sample is taken by the ten largest.

The chain employs TRBV5-5 and TRBJ2-7, with 10 junctional bases fitting TRBD2. The sequencing input was blood. This TCR derives from a person aged 65 to 79 with breast cancer. The CDR3 corresponds to CASSLNSGRSEQYF. The nucleotide sequence is TGTGCCAGCAGCTTGAATAGCGGGAGGTCCGAGCAGTACTTC.